This record concerns one TCR beta chain sequence. The data are from a study of blood T cell repertoires in COVID-19. Study as a whole: The United States, Italy and Spain provided the acute and convalescent COVID-19 samples. PBMCs, B-cell-depleted T cells, or T cells were the source of the cDNA or gDNA that made up the material.

The CDR3 loop spans 12 amino acids. CDR1 MNHEY and CDR2 SVGAGI come from the germline V gene. With 8 bases clipped from V and 4 bases from J, the junction kept 2 bases outside the gene matches. Clones were sequenced by immunoSEQ multiplex PCR, and TCRdb holds only the in-frame ones, with some missing. The sample carries around 46,000 clones, 65% to 85% recorded once. This TCR came from a man in his sixties or seventies with acute or convalescent COVID-19. This rearrangement joins TRBV6-5 to TRBJ1-2, with TRBD1 matching over 9 bases. Material: peripheral blood. The CDR3 nucleotides read TGTGCCAGCCGGGACAGGGTCTATGGCTACACCTTC. Its protein product is CASRDRVYGYTF.